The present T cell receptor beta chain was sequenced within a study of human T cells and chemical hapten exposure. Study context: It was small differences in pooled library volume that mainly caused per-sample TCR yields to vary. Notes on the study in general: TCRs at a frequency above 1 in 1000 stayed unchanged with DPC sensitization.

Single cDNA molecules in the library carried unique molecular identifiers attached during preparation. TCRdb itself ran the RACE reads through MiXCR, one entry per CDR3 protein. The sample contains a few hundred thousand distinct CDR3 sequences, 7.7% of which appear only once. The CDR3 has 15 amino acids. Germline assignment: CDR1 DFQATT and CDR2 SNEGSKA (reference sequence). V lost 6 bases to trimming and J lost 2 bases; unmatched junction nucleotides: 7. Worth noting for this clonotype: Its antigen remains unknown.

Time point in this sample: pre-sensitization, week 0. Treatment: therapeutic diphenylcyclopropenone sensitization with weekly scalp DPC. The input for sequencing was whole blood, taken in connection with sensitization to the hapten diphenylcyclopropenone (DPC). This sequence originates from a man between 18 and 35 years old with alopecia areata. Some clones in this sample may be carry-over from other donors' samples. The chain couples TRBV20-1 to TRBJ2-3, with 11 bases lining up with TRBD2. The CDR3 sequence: CSAGLAGGFTDTQYF. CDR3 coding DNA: TGCAGTGCAGGCCTAGCGGGGGGATTCACAGATACGCAGTATTTT.